Presented here are 25 T cell receptor beta chains from one specimen sequenced in a study of blood T cells in healthy people across ages (dated by TCRdb to the mid-2010s). Libraries came from 5' RACE. The reads were generated on an Illumina HiSeq 2500. A second PCR of roughly 6 to 12 cycles was performed with a sample-barcoded 5' primer and a J-beta primer mix. TCRdb handled the public reads itself, with Q25 trimming in fastp and clone calling in MiXCR, and kept productive beta chains. Entries are consolidated by CDR3 protein sequence, retaining the most common genes and DNA. The sample records around 900,000 distinct CDR3 sequences, about 53% of which are singletons. The top ten clonotypes cover 20% to 25% of the sample. Sequencing used blood. The receptors shown here come from a woman aged 55-70 years in good health.

This clonotype was seen a handful of times. The rearrangement joins TRBV24-1 to TRBJ1-2; D remains ambiguous. There are 12 residues in the CDR3. From germline, CDR1 is KGHDR and CDR2 SFDVKD. Trimming pared 4 bases from V and 5 bases from J, leaving 7 bases between. Here the CDR3 reads CATSEASYGYTF. CDR3 nucleotide sequence: TGTGCCACCAGTGAGGCCTCATATGGCTACACCTTC.

This clonotype was observed a handful of times. The chain links TRBV28 to TRBJ1-6; D not resolved. The V end was cut by 6 bases, the J end by 6 bases, with 6 bases between. Germline V gene lookup returns CDR1 MDHEN and CDR2 SYDVKM. This CDR3 contains 12 residues. CDR3 coding DNA: TGTGCCAGCAGATTCCCTAATTCACCCCTCCACTTT. This encodes CASRFPNSPLHF.

This clonotype was found a few times. The rearrangement uses TRBV10-3 and TRBJ2-1; 7 bases are shared with TRBD1. CDR3 length: 13 residues. Trimming removed 4 bases from V and 14 bases from J; junction bases left unmatched: 11. Germline lookup yields CDR1 ENHRY and CDR2 SYGVKD. CDR3 DNA sequence: TGTGCCATCAGTGCCGACGATCTACAGGGGAAGTTCTTC. Translating gives CAISADDLQGKFF.

The chain recombines TRBV4-1 with TRBJ1-5, with 8 nucleotides matching TRBD1. Germline loops: CDR1 MGHRA, CDR2 YSYEKL. Trimming at V came to 7 bases and at J to 0 bases, leaving 14 bases not matched to a gene. This CDR3 comprises 18 residues. CDR3 sequence reads: CASKARQGLLYSNQPQHF. For the CDR3, the DNA is TGCGCCAGCAAAGCCCGACAGGGGCTTTTATATAGCAATCAGCCCCAGCATTTT.

This clonotype was observed once. One junction end does not reproduce the germline sequence, and a read error may be involved. The V call is TRBV27, the J call TRBJ2-3; a possible D gene is TRBD2 (6 bases). The CDR3 is made up of 15 amino acids. Germline V CDR1 and CDR2: MNHEY, SMNVEV (reference sequence). CDR3 bases: TGTGCCAGCAGTTTAGACGGTACTAGCACAGATACGCGGTATTTT. Encoded protein: CASSLDGTSTDTRYF.

This clonotype was recorded many times. The rearrangement uses TRBV29-1 and TRBJ2-1; no reliable D call. Germline V gives CDR1 SQVTM, CDR2 ANQGSEA. This CDR3 contains 11 residues. V lost 6 bases, J lost 5 bases, and 8 bases lay in between. The CDR3, as DNA: TGCAGCGTCAACTCAAACAATGAGCAGTTCTTC. Encoded protein: CSVNSNNEQFF.

This clonotype was picked up a small number of times. The chain is built from TRBV20-1 and TRBJ2-2; D remains unclear. CDR3 length equals 14 residues. Germline V lookup: CDR1 DFQATT, CDR2 SNEGSKA (reference sequence). Deletions cut 1 base from V and 1 base from J, with 7 bases between. The CDR3 DNA is TGCAGTGCTAGAGCCGACGGGAACACCGGGGAGCTGTTTTTT. Its translation is CSARADGNTGELFF.

In this sample, this clonotype turned up a few times. Given a much more abundant clone one base away, this may be a read error. The gene calls are TRBV12-3 or TRBV12-4 and TRBJ2-7, with D unresolved. Between the trimmed V and J ends, which lost 2 bases and 5 bases, there was a span of 4 bases. This CDR3 contains 11 residues. The CDR3 here is CASSLTNEQYF. The DNA for the CDR3 is TGTGCCAGCAGTTTAACAAACGAGCAGTACTTC.

This clonotype was detected only a few times. The chain employs TRBV29-1 and TRBJ1-2; D call uncertain. Between the trimmed V and J ends, which lost 5 bases and 7 bases, there was a span of 17 bases. The V gene's germline CDR1 is SQVTM and CDR2 ANQGSEA. The CDR3 has 13 residues. The CDR3 here is CSVPYGSTSGYTF. CDR3 nucleotide sequence: TGCAGCGTTCCTTACGGGAGTACCTCTGGCTACACCTTC.

This clonotype was picked up a small number of times. The genes are TRBV28 and TRBJ2-7, with D perhaps matching TRBD1 (6 bases). The CDR3 contains 15 residues. V gave up 7 bases and J gave up 4 bases, with 20 bases separating them. Per germline, CDR1 MDHEN and CDR2 SYDVKM. DNA of the CDR3: TGTGCCAGCAACGATCCCACCGGGACATATTACGAGCAGTACTTC. Protein product: CASNDPTGTYYEQYF.

The gene calls are TRBV4-1 and TRBJ2-1; D is uncertain. CDR3 length equals 15 residues. V lost 3 bases and J lost 10, with 19 bases in between. The germline CDR1 and CDR2 sequences are MGHRA and YSYEKL. The CDR3 nucleotides are TGCGCCAGCAGCCACCTACCGGTCTCCATCGTGGAGCAGTTCTTC. It codes for CASSHLPVSIVEQFF.

This clonotype has ten or more counts. The chain employs TRBV29-1 and TRBJ2-1; perhaps TRBD2 as D (5 bases). V dropped 6 bases and J dropped 0 bases, with 9 bases sitting between them. The CDR3 covers 13 residues. CDR1 is SQVTM, CDR2 ANQGSEA, per germline. CDR3 DNA sequence: TGCAGCGTAGAGGGCGGCTCCTACAATGAGCAGTTCTTC. Encoded protein: CSVEGGSYNEQFF.

In its sample, this clonotype was seen a few times. This chain connects TRBV6-5 to TRBJ2-3, with 8 bases lining up with TRBD2. Germline lookup yields CDR1 MNHEY and CDR2 SVGAGI. The V and J ends lost 0 bases and 4 bases, in that order; junction bases with no gene match: 3. This CDR3 has 15 amino acids. The CDR3 nucleotides read TGTGCCAGCAGTTACTCGGCGGGAGGCGCAGATACGCAGTATTTT. Amino acids: CASSYSAGGADTQYF.

In its sample, this clonotype was seen a few times. The V and J genes are TRBV27 and TRBJ2-3; 9 positions agree with TRBD1. From germline, CDR1 is MNHEY and CDR2 SMNVEV (reference sequence). The V gene end was trimmed by 4 bases and the J gene end by 3 bases; junction bases not matched to a gene: 8. This CDR3 has 16 amino acids. The CDR3 sequence: CASSSAYRGRTDTQYF. The CDR3 DNA is TGTGCCAGCAGTTCTGCGTACAGGGGGCGGACAGATACGCAGTATTTT.

This clonotype was observed a single time. The gene calls are TRBV6-1 and TRBJ1-6; D not resolved. CDR3 length: 14 residues. Germline loops: CDR1 MNHNS, CDR2 SASEGT. The V end was cut by 7 bases, the J end by 7 bases, with 14 bases between. As DNA, the CDR3 is TGTGCCAGCACGCCGGGTTTGACCAATTCACCCCTCCACTTT. Encoded protein: CASTPGLTNSPLHF.

The chain has TRBV29-1 and TRBJ2-7; no reliable D call. With 4 bases removed from V and 0 bases from J, the gap between germline ends came to 7 bases. The CDR3 covers 12 residues. The germline gives CDR1 SQVTM, CDR2 ANQGSEA. The CDR3 reads CSVGINSYEQYF. The CDR3 DNA is TGCAGCGTTGGGATCAACTCCTACGAGCAGTACTTC.

This clonotype was detected only a few times. The J gene is TRBJ2-6, the V gene TRBV4-1; D is unresolved. CDR1 MGHRA and CDR2 YSYEKL come from the germline V gene. The CDR3 runs 16 residues. The germline V and J ends were trimmed by 1 base and 2 bases, with 9 bases remaining between them. The CDR3 protein is CASSQGQEAGANVLTF. CDR3 nucleotide sequence: TGCGCCAGCAGCCAAGGCCAAGAGGCTGGGGCCAACGTCCTGACTTTC.

This clonotype was seen more than once but under ten times. V is TRBV24-1 and J is TRBJ2-7; TRBD1 agrees at 9 bases. Per the germline V gene, CDR1 is KGHDR and CDR2 is SFDVKD. V dropped 2 bases and J dropped 3; count of bases not matched to a gene: 10. The CDR3 covers 17 residues. The CDR3 DNA sequence: TGTGCCACCAGTGATTCATTGGGTAGGGGACAGGGCTACGAGCAGTACTTC. Translated: CATSDSLGRGQGYEQYF.

This clonotype was counted many times. The rearrangement uses TRBV20-1 and TRBJ2-7, with 10 bases matching TRBD1. The CDR3 consists of 12 residues. Germline V gene data show CDR1 as DFQATT and CDR2 as SNEGSKA (reference sequence). The CDR3 DNA is TGCAGCGCCCGGGACAGGGGCTACGAGCAGTACTTC. This codes for CSARDRGYEQYF.

A few counts support this clonotype. The CDR3 loop reads CASSRRHIEETQYF. The CDR3 DNA sequence: TGTGCCAGCAGCCGTCGGCACATCGAGGAGACCCAGTACTTC. The chain recombines TRBV7-2 with TRBJ2-5; D gene unclear. V dropped 5 bases and J dropped 5 bases, with 15 bases sitting between them. The CDR3 covers 14 residues. The germline gives CDR1 SGHTA, CDR2 FQGNSA.

This clonotype was detected only a few times. The chain recombines TRBV9 with TRBJ1-2; D uncertain. The V and J ends lost 2 bases and 0 bases respectively, with 11 bases between them. The V gene's germline CDR1 is SGDLS and CDR2 YYNGEE. The CDR3 spans 15 residues. The CDR3 region is CASSVDFSANYGYTF. In nucleotides, the CDR3 is TGTGCCAGCAGCGTGGACTTTTCAGCTAACTATGGCTACACCTTC.

The rearrangement uses TRBV20-1 and TRBJ2-4, with D maybe TRBD1 (5 bases). This CDR3 contains 15 residues. The germline V gene encodes CDR1 DFQATT and CDR2 SNEGSKA (reference sequence). Trimming took off 3 bases at V and 0 bases at J, with 12 bases between the two ends. CDR3 nucleotide sequence: TGCAGTGCTAGCATCTCAGGGTTAGCCAAAAACATTCAGTACTTC. As protein: CSASISGLAKNIQYF.

This clonotype was seen more than once but under ten times. This chain joins TRBV4-1 and TRBJ1-5, with D perhaps TRBD1 (5 bases). V was pared by 4 bases and J by 4 bases, with 14 bases between. Germline V CDR1 and CDR2: MGHRA, YSYEKL. The CDR3 is made up of 15 amino acids. The CDR3 loop is CASSLGTVDNQPQHF. The CDR3 DNA sequence: TGCGCCAGCAGCCTTGGGACGGTCGATAATCAGCCCCAGCATTTT.

This clonotype has just a few counts. This chain links TRBV3-1 with TRBJ2-5; the D is unclear. The V and J ends lost 3 bases and 3 bases respectively, with 8 bases between them. The CDR3 loop spans 13 amino acids. Germline CDR1 and CDR2: LGHDT and YNNKEL (reference sequence). The CDR3 loop is CASSHRAEETQYF. DNA of the CDR3: TGTGCCAGCAGCCACAGAGCTGAAGAGACCCAGTACTTC.

This chain connects TRBV20-1 to TRBJ2-4; 7 positions match TRBD1. The J call could be wrong; TRBJ2-7 is a better fit for the DNA end. CDR3 length: 14 residues. Germline CDR1 DFQATT, CDR2 SNEGSKA (reference sequence). The CDR3 sequence: CSARDDRDGYEQYF. The CDR3 DNA reads TGCAGTGCTAGAGATGACAGGGACGGTTACGAGCAGTACTTC.